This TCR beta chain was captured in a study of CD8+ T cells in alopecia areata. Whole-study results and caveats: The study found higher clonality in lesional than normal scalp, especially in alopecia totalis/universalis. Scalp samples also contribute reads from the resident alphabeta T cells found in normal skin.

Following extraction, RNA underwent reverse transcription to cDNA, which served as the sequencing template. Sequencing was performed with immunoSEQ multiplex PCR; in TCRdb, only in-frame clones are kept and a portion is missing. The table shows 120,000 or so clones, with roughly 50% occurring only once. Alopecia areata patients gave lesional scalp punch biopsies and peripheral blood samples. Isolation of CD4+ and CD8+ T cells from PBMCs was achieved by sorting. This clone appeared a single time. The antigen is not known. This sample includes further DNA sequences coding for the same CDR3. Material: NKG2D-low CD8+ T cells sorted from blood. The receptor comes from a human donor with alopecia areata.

CDR3 DNA: TGCAGCGTTGAAGTGGATACTGAAGCTTTCTTT. This codes for CSVEVDTEAFF. The chain carries TRBV29-1 and TRBJ1-1; the D is unclear. The CDR3 extends over 11 amino acids. Germline loops: CDR1 SQVTM, CDR2 ANQGSEA. Deletions cut 1 base from V and 5 bases from J, with 5 bases between.